Here is one T cell receptor (beta chain) with its context. Its matching antigen is unknown. This entry belongs to a study of radiation and T cells in renal cell carcinoma. This CDR3 contains 16 residues. CDR1 is SGHTA, CDR2 FQGNSA, per germline. Trimming left V 2 bases short and J 7 bases short, with 18 bases between. The time point is: blood 2 weeks post-SBRT. Treatment meaning: 15 Gy SBRT to primary tumor, nephrectomy 4 weeks later. After SBRT, blood was collected at 2 and 4 weeks, plus baseline. This renal cell carcinoma was of the clear cell type. Findings and limits, study-wide: From baseline, blood top tumor clonotypes peaked at 2 weeks post-radiation. Pretreatment tumor biopsies were lacking, so baseline clonotypes are unknown.

Clones were read by immunoSEQ multiplex PCR, and TCRdb kept only the in-frame ones, dropping some. The sample holds 120,000 or so clones; 88% are singletons and the top ten take 5.5% to 6.5%. The material was blood, obtained from a patient whose treatment included radiotherapy and nephrectomy. The TCR sequence derives from a woman in her seventies with renal cell carcinoma. The chain links TRBV7-2 to TRBJ2-1; TRBD2 is a possible D gene (5 bases). The CDR3 coding sequence is TGTGCCAGCAGCTTATTTGGCAGCCGATCGGGGAATGAGCAGTTCTTC. This sequence encodes CASSLFGSRSGNEQFF.